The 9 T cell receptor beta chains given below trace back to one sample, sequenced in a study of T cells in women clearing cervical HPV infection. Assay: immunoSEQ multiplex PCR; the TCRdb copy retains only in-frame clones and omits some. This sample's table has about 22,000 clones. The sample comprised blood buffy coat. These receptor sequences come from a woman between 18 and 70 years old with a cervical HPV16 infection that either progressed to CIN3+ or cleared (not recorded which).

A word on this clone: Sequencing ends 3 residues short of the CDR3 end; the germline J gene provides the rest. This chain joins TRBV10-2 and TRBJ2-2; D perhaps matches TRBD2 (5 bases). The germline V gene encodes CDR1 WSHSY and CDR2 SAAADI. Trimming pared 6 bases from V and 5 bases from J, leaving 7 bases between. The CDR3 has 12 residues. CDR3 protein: CASSGLTGELFF. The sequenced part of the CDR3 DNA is TGCGCCAGCAGCGGACTGACCGGGGAG.

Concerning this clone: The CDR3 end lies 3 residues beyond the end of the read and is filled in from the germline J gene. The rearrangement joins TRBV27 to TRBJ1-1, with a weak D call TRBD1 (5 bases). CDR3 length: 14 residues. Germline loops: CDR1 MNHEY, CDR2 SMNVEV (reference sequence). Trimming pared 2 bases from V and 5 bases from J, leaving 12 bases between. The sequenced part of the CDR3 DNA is TGTGCCAGCAGTTTAGGAGGGGTGGGGACTGAA. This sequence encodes CASSLGGVGTE. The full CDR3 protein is CASSLGGVGTEAFF.

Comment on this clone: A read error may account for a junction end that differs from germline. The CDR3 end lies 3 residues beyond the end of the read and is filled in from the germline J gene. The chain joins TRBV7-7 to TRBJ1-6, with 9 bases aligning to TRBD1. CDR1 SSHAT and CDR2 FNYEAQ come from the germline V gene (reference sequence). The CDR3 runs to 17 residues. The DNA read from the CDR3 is TGTGCTAGCAGCTTAGTGGTGGGACAGGGATTTGGTTCACCC. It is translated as CASSLVVGQGFGSP. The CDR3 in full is CASSLVVGQGFGSPLHF.

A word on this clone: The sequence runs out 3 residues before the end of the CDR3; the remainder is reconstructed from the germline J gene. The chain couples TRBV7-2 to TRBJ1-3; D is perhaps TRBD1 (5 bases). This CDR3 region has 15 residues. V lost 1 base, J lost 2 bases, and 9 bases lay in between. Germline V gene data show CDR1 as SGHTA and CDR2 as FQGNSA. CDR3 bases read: TGTGCCAGCAGCTTAGTGGGGGGGACTGGAAACACC. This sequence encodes CASSLVGGTGNT. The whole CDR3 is CASSLVGGTGNTIYF.

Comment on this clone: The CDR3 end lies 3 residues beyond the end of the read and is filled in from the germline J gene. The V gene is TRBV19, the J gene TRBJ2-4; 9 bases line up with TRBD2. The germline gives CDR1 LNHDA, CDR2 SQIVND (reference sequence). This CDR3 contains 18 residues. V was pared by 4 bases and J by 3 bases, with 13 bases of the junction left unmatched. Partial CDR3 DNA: TGTGCCAGTAGTACCGGCAGTTGGGCGGGGGGGGACAAAAACATT. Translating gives CASSTGSWAGGDKNI. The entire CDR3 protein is CASSTGSWAGGDKNIQYF.

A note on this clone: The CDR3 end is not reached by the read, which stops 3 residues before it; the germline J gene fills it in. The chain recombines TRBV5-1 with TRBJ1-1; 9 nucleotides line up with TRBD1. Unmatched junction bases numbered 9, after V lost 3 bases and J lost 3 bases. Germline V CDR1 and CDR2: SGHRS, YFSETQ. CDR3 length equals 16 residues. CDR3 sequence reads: CASSSFDTGGHTEAFF. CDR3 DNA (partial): TGCGCCAGCAGCTCCTTCGATACAGGGGGCCACACTGAA.

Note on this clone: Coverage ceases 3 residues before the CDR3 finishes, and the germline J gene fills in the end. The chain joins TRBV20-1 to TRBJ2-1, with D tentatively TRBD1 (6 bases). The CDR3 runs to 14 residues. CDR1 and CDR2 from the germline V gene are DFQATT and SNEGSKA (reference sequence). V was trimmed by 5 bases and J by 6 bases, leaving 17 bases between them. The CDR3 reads CSASQRRGGNEQFF. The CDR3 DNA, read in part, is TGCAGTGCTTCTCAGCGGCGAGGGGGCAATGAG.

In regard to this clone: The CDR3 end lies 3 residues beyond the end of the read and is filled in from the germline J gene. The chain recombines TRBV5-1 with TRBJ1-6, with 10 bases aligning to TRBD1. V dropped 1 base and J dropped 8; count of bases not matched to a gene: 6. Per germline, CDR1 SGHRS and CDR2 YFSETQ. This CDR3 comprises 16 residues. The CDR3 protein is CASSLSVGQGDSPLHF. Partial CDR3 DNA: TGCGCCAGCAGCTTGAGTGTAGGACAGGGGGATTCACCC.

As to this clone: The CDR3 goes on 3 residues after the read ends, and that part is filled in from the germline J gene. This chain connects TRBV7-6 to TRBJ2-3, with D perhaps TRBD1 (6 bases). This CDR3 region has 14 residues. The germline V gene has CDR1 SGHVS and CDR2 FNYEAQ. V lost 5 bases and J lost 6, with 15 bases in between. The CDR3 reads CASSEPRQADTQYF. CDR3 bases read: TGTGCCAGCAGCGAACCCCGACAGGCGGATACG.